This entry lists 16 T cell receptor beta chains sequenced from one sample in a study of spatial heterogeneity in lung cancer (dated by TCRdb to the late 2010s). Explained via the paper, the time point label denotes: blood at routine non-recurrence follow-up after resection. The method behind the library was 5' RACE. Instrument on record: NextSeq 500. TCRdb ran its own pipeline on the public reads, namely fastp trimming at Q25 and MiXCR clone calling, and kept in-frame beta chains. Rows with one shared CDR3 protein collapse into an entry with the most common genes and DNA. The sample contains around 41,000 distinct CDR3 sequences, 22% of them found a single time. The ten largest clones represent about 7% of the sample. Material: PBMCs, obtained at follow-up. Every receptor here comes from a female donor with early-stage non-small cell lung cancer.

The sample holds a few counts of this clonotype. The chain uses TRBV29-1 and TRBJ1-2; D is unresolved. This CDR3 is built from 12 residues. Germline V gives CDR1 SQVTM, CDR2 ANQGSEA. Trimming removed 0 bases from V and 8 bases from J, with 10 bases in between. This CDR3 is CSVEDRAGGYTF. CDR3 in DNA: TGCAGCGTTGAAGATCGGGCGGGAGGCTACACCTTC.

This clonotype was recorded many times. The chain has TRBV11-3 and TRBJ2-3; 7 positions agree with TRBD2. V lost 5 bases, J lost 11 bases, and 10 bases stayed unmatched. Germline CDR1 is SGHNT and CDR2 is YENEEA. The CDR3 runs 13 residues. Here the CDR3 DNA reads TGTGCCAGCAGCGTAGCCCGAGCGGGGAAGCAGTATTTT. Its translation: CASSVARAGKQYF.

This clonotype was observed many times. The rearrangement joins TRBV6-1 to TRBJ1-4; maybe TRBD1 (5 bases). The CDR3 runs to 16 residues. The ends were cut back, 0 bases at V and 8 bases at J, with 16 bases in the middle. CDR1 MNHNS and CDR2 SASEGT come from the germline V gene. The CDR3 is CASSEALQGRGEKLFF. CDR3 in DNA: TGTGCCAGCAGTGAAGCGCTTCAGGGCCGCGGGGAAAAACTGTTTTTT.

The sample holds many counts of this clonotype. The gene calls are TRBV12-3 or TRBV12-4 and TRBJ2-5; D may correspond to TRBD1 or TRBD2 (5 bases each). The CDR3 covers 13 residues. The ends were cut back, 5 bases at V and 7 bases at J, with 14 bases in the middle. The CDR3 spells CASSPGPSGTQYF. The CDR3 bases are TGTGCCAGCAGTCCGGGGCCGTCCGGGACCCAGTACTTC.

This clonotype occurred many times. The V and J genes are TRBV5-6 and TRBJ2-5, with D perhaps TRBD1 (6 bases). Germline lookup yields CDR1 SGHDT and CDR2 YYEEEE. The V end lost 4 bases, the J end lost 4 bases, and 14 bases lay between the germline ends. The CDR3 sequence is 14 residues long. The CDR3 is CASSATGTPETQYF. In nucleotides, the CDR3 is TGTGCCAGCAGCGCAACCGGGACACCAGAGACCCAGTACTTC.

This clonotype was counted between two and nine times. The chain joins TRBV3-1 to TRBJ2-3; possibly TRBD2 for D (7 bases). CDR1 LGHDT and CDR2 YNNKEL come from the germline V gene (reference sequence). The CDR3 sequence is 16 residues long. Trimming removed 4 bases at V and 4 bases at J, with 18 bases between. In DNA form, the CDR3 reads TGTGCCAGCAGCCCCCGCGACGGGGGGCTGGCAGATACGCAGTATTTT. Translating it yields CASSPRDGGLADTQYF.

This clonotype showed up many times. The J gene is TRBJ2-4, the V gene TRBV18, with D unresolved. The CDR3 totals 13 residues. Germline V gene data show CDR1 as KGHSH and CDR2 as LQKENI. The V and J ends lost 1 base and 0 bases respectively, with 1 base between them. The CDR3 DNA reads as TGTGCCAGCTCACCACTAGCCAAAAACATTCAGTACTTC. It codes for CASSPLAKNIQYF.

This clonotype was counted only a few times. This chain uses TRBV19 with TRBJ1-4; TRBD1 might be the D (6 bases). The CDR3 consists of 14 residues. In germline, CDR1 is LNHDA, CDR2 SQIVND (reference sequence). Trimming left V 3 bases short and J 7 bases short, with 12 bases between. The CDR3 nucleotides are TGTGCCAGTAGTATGGTAACAGGGTTTGAAAAACTGTTTTTT. Encoded protein: CASSMVTGFEKLFF. The full variable domain, rest sourced from reference TRBV19 and TRBJ1-4, is DGGITQSPKYLFRKEGQNVTLSCEQNLNHDAMYWYRQDPGQGLRLIYYSQIVNDFQKGDIAEGYSVSREKKESFPLTVTSAQKNPTAFYLCASSMVTGFEKLFFGSGTQLSVL.

This clonotype has more than one count but fewer than ten. This chain links TRBV5-4 with TRBJ1-1; 7 positions match TRBD1. Germline trimming cut 4 bases from V and 1 base from J; bases unmatched to any gene: 10. The V gene's germline CDR1 is SGHNT and CDR2 YYREEE (reference sequence). The CDR3 sequence is 16 residues long. CDR3 sequence (DNA): TGTGCCAGCAGCCGGGGACCGGGACAGAGGAACACTGAAGCTTTCTTT. This sequence encodes CASSRGPGQRNTEAFF. The complete variable domain, with remaining parts taken from reference TRBV5-4 and TRBJ1-1, reads ETGVTQSPTHLIKTRGQQVTLRCSSQSGHNTVSWYQQALGQGPQFIFQYYREEENGRGNFPPRFSGLQFPNYSSELNVNALELDDSALYLCASSRGPGQRNTEAFFGQGTRLTVV.

This clonotype has at least ten counts. The chain recombines TRBV5-6 with TRBJ2-3; D is possibly TRBD1 or TRBD2 (6 bases each). The germline gives CDR1 SGHDT, CDR2 YYEEEE. The V end was cut by 1 base, the J end by 0 bases, with 9 bases between. The CDR3 runs 15 residues. The CDR3 DNA reads as TGTGCCAGCAGCTTGCGGAGGGGGAGCACAGATACGCAGTATTTT. Protein product: CASSLRRGSTDTQYF.

This clonotype was seen only a few times. The chain is built from TRBV9 and TRBJ1-5; tentative D call: TRBD1 (5 bases). V was cut by 4 bases and J by 5 bases, with 10 bases left in between. CDR3 length: 13 amino acids. CDR1 is SGDLS and CDR2 is YYNGEE in the germline V gene. In DNA form, the CDR3 reads TGTGCCAGCAGCTCGGGCAGGGATCAGCCCCAGCATTTT. The encoded protein is CASSSGRDQPQHF.

Sample share makes this clonotype medium-sized (0.01 to 0.1%). V is TRBV11-2 and J is TRBJ2-5, with 10 bases lining up with TRBD2. The CDR3 contains 15 residues. Germline V gene data show CDR1 as SGHAT and CDR2 as FQNNGV. V gave up 0 bases and J gave up 3 bases; unmatched junction bases: 1. The CDR3: CASSLELAGKETQYF. CDR3 nucleotides: TGTGCCAGCAGCTTAGAACTAGCGGGGAAAGAGACCCAGTACTTC.

This clonotype showed up many times. The J gene is TRBJ2-7, the V gene TRBV6-1; D remains unclear. The CDR3 length is 14 residues. V lost 2 bases and J lost 2, with 10 bases in between. Germline V gene sequence: CDR1 MNHNS, CDR2 SASEGT. CDR3 in amino acids: CASSEYGSAYEQYV. The CDR3 DNA follows: TGTGCCAGCAGTGAATATGGCAGTGCCTACGAGCAGTACGTC.

This clonotype was recorded a few times. The chain employs TRBV20-1 and TRBJ2-5; 7 nucleotides agree with TRBD2. J was trimmed by 4 bases and V by 3 bases; bases with no gene match: 8. The germline V gene encodes CDR1 DFQATT and CDR2 SNEGSKA (reference sequence). The CDR3 extends over 14 amino acids. This CDR3 is CSARARDYRETQYF. The CDR3 DNA is TGCAGTGCTAGGGCTAGGGACTACCGAGAGACCCAGTACTTC.

The chain is built from TRBV27 and TRBJ2-1, with D uncertain. The ends were cut back, 4 bases at V and 9 bases at J, with 16 bases in the middle. The germline gives CDR1 MNHEY, CDR2 SMNVEV (reference sequence). CDR3 size: 14 residues. CDR3 loop: CASSSPLRNSEQFF. The CDR3 nucleotides read TGTGCCAGCAGTTCACCGCTACGCAACTCTGAGCAGTTCTTC.

This clonotype was counted ten times or more. This chain connects TRBV3-1 to TRBJ2-7, with TRBD1 as a possible D gene (5 bases). Germline V gene lookup returns CDR1 LGHDT and CDR2 YNNKEL (reference sequence). V lost 3 bases, J lost 3 bases, and 15 bases lay in between. The CDR3 is made up of 15 amino acids. CDR3 bases: TGTGCCAGCAGCCATTCGGTGCAGGGCCACTACGAGCAGTACTTC. Its protein product is CASSHSVQGHYEQYF.